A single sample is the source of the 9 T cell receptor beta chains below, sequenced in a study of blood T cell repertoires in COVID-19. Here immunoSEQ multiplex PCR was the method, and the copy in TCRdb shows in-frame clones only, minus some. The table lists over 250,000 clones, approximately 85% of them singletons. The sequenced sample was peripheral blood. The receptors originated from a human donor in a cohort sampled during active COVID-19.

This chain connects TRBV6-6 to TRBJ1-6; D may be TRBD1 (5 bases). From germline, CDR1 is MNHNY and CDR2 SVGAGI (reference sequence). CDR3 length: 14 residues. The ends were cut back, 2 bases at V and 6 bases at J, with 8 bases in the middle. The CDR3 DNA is TGTGCCAGCAGTTACCTCCAGGGTAATTCACCCCTCCACTTT. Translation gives CASSYLQGNSPLHF.

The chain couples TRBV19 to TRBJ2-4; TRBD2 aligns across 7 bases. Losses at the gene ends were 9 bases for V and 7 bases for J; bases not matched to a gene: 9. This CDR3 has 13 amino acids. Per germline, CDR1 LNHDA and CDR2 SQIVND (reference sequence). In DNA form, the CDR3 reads TGTGCCAGCACGCGGGGGAGTGGGAACATTCAGTACTTC. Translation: CASTRGSGNIQYF.

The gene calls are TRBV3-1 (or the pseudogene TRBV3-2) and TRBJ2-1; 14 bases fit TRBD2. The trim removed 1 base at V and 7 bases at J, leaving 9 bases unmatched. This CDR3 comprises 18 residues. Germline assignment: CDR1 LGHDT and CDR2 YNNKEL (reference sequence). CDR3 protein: CASSQVLRTSGRTNEQFF. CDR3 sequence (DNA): TGTGCCAGCAGCCAAGTACTCAGGACTAGCGGGAGGACGAATGAGCAGTTCTTC.

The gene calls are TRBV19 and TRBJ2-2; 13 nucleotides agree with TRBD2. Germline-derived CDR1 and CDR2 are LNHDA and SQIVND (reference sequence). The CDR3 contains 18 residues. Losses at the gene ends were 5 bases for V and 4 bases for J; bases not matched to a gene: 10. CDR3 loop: CASSRQGLAGSSTGELFF. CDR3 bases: TGTGCCAGTAGTCGTCAGGGACTAGCGGGAAGTAGCACCGGGGAGCTGTTTTTT.

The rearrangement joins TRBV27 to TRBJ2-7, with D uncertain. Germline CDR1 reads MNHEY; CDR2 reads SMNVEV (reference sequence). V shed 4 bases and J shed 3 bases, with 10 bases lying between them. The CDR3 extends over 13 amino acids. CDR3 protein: CASSSGTDYEQYF. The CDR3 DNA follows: TGTGCCAGCAGTTCAGGAACGGACTACGAGCAGTACTTC.

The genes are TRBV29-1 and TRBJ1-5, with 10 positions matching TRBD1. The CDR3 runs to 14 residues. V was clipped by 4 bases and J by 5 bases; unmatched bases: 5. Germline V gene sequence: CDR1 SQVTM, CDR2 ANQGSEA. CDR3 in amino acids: CSVGQGAKDQPQHF. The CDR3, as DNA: TGCAGCGTTGGACAGGGGGCAAAGGATCAGCCCCAGCATTTT.

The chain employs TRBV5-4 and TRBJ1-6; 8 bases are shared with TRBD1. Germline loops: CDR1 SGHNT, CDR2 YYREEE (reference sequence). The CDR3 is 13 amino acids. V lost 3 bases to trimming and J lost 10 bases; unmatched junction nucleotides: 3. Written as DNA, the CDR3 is TGTGCCAGCAGCTCGGACAGGGCCTCACCCCTCCACTTT. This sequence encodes CASSSDRASPLHF.

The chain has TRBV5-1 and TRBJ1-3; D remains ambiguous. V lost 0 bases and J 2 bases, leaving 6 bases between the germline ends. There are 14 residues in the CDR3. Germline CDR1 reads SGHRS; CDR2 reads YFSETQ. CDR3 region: CASSLESPGNTIYF. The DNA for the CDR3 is TGCGCCAGCAGCTTGGAAAGCCCTGGAAACACCATATATTTT.

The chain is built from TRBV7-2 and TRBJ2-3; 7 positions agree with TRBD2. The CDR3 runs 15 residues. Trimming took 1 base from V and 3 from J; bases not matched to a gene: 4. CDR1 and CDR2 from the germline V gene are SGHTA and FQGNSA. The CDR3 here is CASSLVAGGTDTQYF. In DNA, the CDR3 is TGTGCCAGCAGCTTAGTAGCGGGTGGTACAGATACGCAGTATTTT.